These 5 T cell receptor beta chains were all obtained from the same sample, sequenced in a study of cytomegalovirus exposure and HLA in healthy donors. PCR primers comprised 60 Vbeta and 13 Jbeta primers. Here immunoSEQ multiplex PCR was the method, and the copy in TCRdb shows in-frame clones only, minus some. Of about 150,000 clones in the sample, more than 75% were seen once. The sample comprised PBMCs. Source of these receptors: a woman in her thirties or forties in good health and CMV-seropositive.

J is TRBJ2-7 and V is TRBV6-1; 9 bases line up with TRBD2. This CDR3 spans 14 amino acids. The ends lost 6 bases at V and 1 base at J; junction bases unmatched: 4. Germline assignment: CDR1 MNHNS and CDR2 SASEGT. The CDR3 nucleotides are TGTGCCAGCAGCTCTAGCGGGATTTCCTACGAGCAGTACTTC. This translates into CASSSSGISYEQYF.

Regarding this clone: Since no conserved phenylalanine or tryptophan closes the CDR3, a read error is the likely cause. Because the CDR3's place on the DNA is in doubt, the DNA is left out and the CDR3 is given as listed by TCRdb. The chain carries TRBV23-1 and TRBJ1-1; TRBD1, the table's D call, lacks a check against the DNA. TRBV23-1 is an open reading frame, and its role is uncertain. The CDR3 region is 8 residues in length, termini included. The CDR3 loop is CARVRQGL.

This rearrangement joins TRBV30 to TRBJ2-7, with 7 bases aligning to TRBD1. Trimming removed 0 bases from V and 2 bases from J; junction bases left unmatched: 4. Germline CDR1 reads GTSNPN; CDR2 reads SVGIG (reference sequence). CDR3 size: 14 residues. CDR3 DNA sequence: TGTGCCTGGAGTGTACAGACAGGGACCTACGAGCAGTACTTC. Translating it yields CAWSVQTGTYEQYF.

This clone showed up just a few times. V usage is TRBV7-9 and J usage is TRBJ1-4, with 11 bases fitting TRBD1. This CDR3 is 13 amino acids long. V gave up 3 bases and J gave up 13 bases; unmatched junction bases: 4. CDR1 is SEHNR, CDR2 FQNEAQ, per germline (reference sequence). The CDR3 sequence: CASSLGQGDVLFF. The CDR3 DNA reads TGTGCCAGCAGCTTGGGACAGGGGGACGTACTGTTTTTT.

This sequence joins TRBV19 and TRBJ1-4; D remains ambiguous. V was cut by 6 bases and J by 7 bases, with 18 bases left in between. Germline V gives CDR1 LNHDA, CDR2 SQIVND (reference sequence). The CDR3 sequence is 15 residues long. The CDR3 reads CASSYYGSAGEKLFF. For the CDR3, the DNA is TGTGCCAGTAGCTATTATGGCTCCGCAGGTGAAAAACTGTTTTTT. The full variable domain, its missing parts supplied by reference TRBV19 and TRBJ1-4, is DGGITQSPKYLFRKEGQNVTLSCEQNLNHDAMYWYRQDPGQGLRLIYYSQIVNDFQKGDIAEGYSVSREKKESFPLTVTSAQKNPTAFYLCASSYYGSAGEKLFFGSGTQLSVL.